The 13 T cell receptor beta chains below were found in one sample sequenced in a study of PD-1 blockade in classical Hodgkin lymphoma. Profiled with immunoSEQ multiplex PCR; TCRdb holds only in-frame clones, not every one. The sample has some 60,000 clones, around nine tenths seen once. Following autologous stem cell transplantation, relapse occurred in every patient, and exposure to brentuximab vedotin varied. This specimen consisted of peripheral blood mononuclear cells (PBMCs), obtained at baseline. The receptors were gathered from a human donor with classical Hodgkin lymphoma.

Worth noting for this clone: Other DNA sequences from this sample encode an identical CDR3 as well. This chain uses TRBV28 with TRBJ2-6; D gene uncertain. This CDR3 region has 12 residues. CDR1 and CDR2 from the germline V gene are MDHEN and SYDVKM. Trimming left V 6 bases short and J 1 base short, with 1 base between. The CDR3 loop is CASRSGANVLTF. CDR3 coding DNA: TGTGCCAGCAGATCTGGGGCCAACGTCCTGACTTTC.

The rearrangement uses TRBV15 and TRBJ1-6, with 7 nucleotides matching TRBD1. The junction had 3 bases not matched to a gene; V was cut back by 0 bases and J by 7 bases. Germline-derived CDR1 and CDR2 are LNHNV and YYDKDF (reference sequence). CDR3 size: 15 residues. The CDR3 region has the DNA TGTGCCACCAGCAGAGAACGCAGGGGGAATTCACCCCTCCACTTT. Its protein is CATSRERRGNSPLHF.

This chain joins TRBV29-1 and TRBJ2-3; D not resolved. Trimming pared 5 bases from V and 4 bases from J, leaving 4 bases between. The V gene's germline CDR1 is SQVTM and CDR2 ANQGSEA. There are 10 residues in the CDR3. CDR3: CSVRADTQYF. The CDR3 DNA sequence: TGCAGCGTTCGAGCAGATACGCAGTATTTT.

This clone was recorded only once. The J gene is TRBJ2-7, the V gene TRBV15; perhaps TRBD2 as D (6 bases). There are 14 residues in the CDR3. The germline gives CDR1 LNHNV, CDR2 YYDKDF (reference sequence). V was cut by 0 bases and J by 5 bases, with 11 bases left in between. The CDR3: CATSRDLGGNEQYF. In DNA form, the CDR3 reads TGTGCCACCAGCAGAGATCTGGGGGGTAACGAGCAGTACTTC.

The rearrangement joins TRBV6-1 to TRBJ2-1, with D perhaps TRBD1 (5 bases). Germline V gene lookup returns CDR1 MNHNS and CDR2 SASEGT. The CDR3 is made up of 12 amino acids. The V end was cut by 4 bases, the J end by 8 bases, with 9 bases between. CDR3 coding DNA: TGTGCCAGCAGTGTGCTAGGGGATGAGCAGTTCTTC. Protein: CASSVLGDEQFF.

This chain connects TRBV5-5 to TRBJ2-5; TRBD2 aligns across 11 bases. The CDR3 spans 18 residues. V trimming: 2 bases; J trimming: 5 bases; junction bases outside the gene matches: 14. Germline-derived CDR1 and CDR2 are SGHKS and YYEKEE (reference sequence). This chain's CDR3 is CASSLRFGLAGPHETQYF. CDR3 DNA sequence: TGTGCCAGCAGCTTAAGATTCGGACTAGCGGGTCCCCACGAGACCCAGTACTTC. Based on the CDR3 plus reference TRBV5-5 and TRBJ2-5, the full variable domain is DAGVTQSPTHLIKTRGQQVTLRCSPISGHKSVSWYQQVLGQGPQFIFQYYEKEERGRGNFPDRFSARQFPNYSSELNVNALLLGDSALYLCASSLRFGLAGPHETQYFGPGTRLLVL.

V is TRBV9 and J is TRBJ2-2, with D tentatively TRBD1 (5 bases). Looked up from germline, CDR1 is SGDLS and CDR2 is YYNGEE. The CDR3 spans 11 residues. V was trimmed by 3 bases and J by 12 bases, leaving 9 bases between them. The CDR3 is CASSGLGQLFF. The CDR3 bases are TGTGCCAGCAGCGGTCTGGGGCAGCTGTTTTTT.

The gene calls are TRBV28 and TRBJ2-5; D possibly matches TRBD1 or TRBD2 (6 bases each). Germline lookup yields CDR1 MDHEN and CDR2 SYDVKM. The CDR3 is made up of 11 amino acids. Deletions cut 7 bases from V and 9 bases from J, with 12 bases between. The CDR3 loop reads CASMGGRAQYF. The CDR3 region has the DNA TGTGCCAGCATGGGGGGCCGGGCCCAGTACTTC.

V and J are TRBV18 and TRBJ2-7, with 7 bases fitting TRBD1. This CDR3 comprises 16 residues. Looked up from germline, CDR1 is KGHSH and CDR2 is LQKENI. The J segment lost 3 bases and the V segment lost 1 base, leaving 9 bases of the junction unmatched. The CDR3 DNA follows: TGTGCCAGCTCACCACAGACAGGGCTGAGGGGCTACGAGCAGTACTTC. Its translation: CASSPQTGLRGYEQYF.

The chain is built from TRBV27 and TRBJ2-7; TRBD2 might be the D (5 bases). V gave up 10 bases and J gave up 0 bases, with 13 bases separating them. Per germline, CDR1 MNHEY and CDR2 SMNVEV (reference sequence). CDR3 size: 13 residues. Here the CDR3 reads CATSDSHSYEQYF. The CDR3, as DNA: TGTGCCACCTCGGACTCACACTCCTACGAGCAGTACTTC.

This sequence joins TRBV6-5 and TRBJ1-1; D may be TRBD1 (5 bases). Germline assignment: CDR1 MNHEY and CDR2 SVGAGI. This CDR3 is built from 11 residues. Trimming took off 5 bases at V and 9 bases at J, with 10 bases between the two ends. CDR3 sequence: CASSQTEKAFF. CDR3 DNA: TGTGCCAGCAGTCAGACAGAAAAAGCTTTCTTT.

The chain uses TRBV11-1 and TRBJ1-4; TRBD1 matches at 7 bases. CDR1 is SGHAT and CDR2 is FQDESV in the germline V gene (reference sequence). The CDR3 has 13 amino acids. Losses at the gene ends were 4 bases for V and 7 bases for J; bases not matched to a gene: 3. The CDR3 loop is CASSSGQVEKLFF. CDR3 bases: TGTGCCAGCAGCTCCGGACAGGTTGAAAAACTGTTTTTT.

This rearrangement joins TRBV19 to TRBJ1-1; D is undetermined. V was trimmed by 1 base and J by 1 base, leaving 7 bases between them. The CDR3 is 14 amino acids. The germline gives CDR1 LNHDA, CDR2 SQIVND (reference sequence). In nucleotides, the CDR3 is TGTGCCAGTAGTATAGTGTGGGGGAACACTGAAGCTTTCTTT. Protein: CASSIVWGNTEAFF.